Following are 18 T cell receptor beta chains from one sample sequenced in a study of OX40 agonist ivuxolimab in advanced cancers. Produced via immunoSEQ multiplex PCR; TCRdb's table is partial and in-frame only. This table has 90,000 to 150,000 clones, approximately 90% appearing once. Here the sequenced sample was CD4+ or CD8+ T cells sorted from blood, taken in a trial of the OX40 agonist ivuxolimab. All receptors derive from an adult with an advanced solid tumor such as melanoma, head and neck, liver or kidney cancer.

The J gene is TRBJ2-7, the V gene TRBV28, with D possibly matching TRBD1 (5 bases). Germline-derived CDR1 and CDR2 are MDHEN and SYDVKM. This CDR3 is built from 13 residues. The V and J ends lost 2 bases and 3 bases respectively, with 8 bases between them. The CDR3 here is CASSLRQIYEQYF. DNA of the CDR3: TGTGCCAGCAGTTTAAGACAGATCTACGAGCAGTACTTC. Using reference TRBV28 and TRBJ2-7 for the parts outside the CDR3, the full variable domain is DVKVTQSSRYLVKRTGEKVFLECVQDMDHENMFWYRQDPGLGLRLIYFSYDVKMKEKGDIPEGYSVSREKKERFSLILESASTNQTSMYLCASSLRQIYEQYFGPGTRLTVT.

This chain joins TRBV6-4 and TRBJ2-7, with D possibly matching TRBD1 (7 bases). The CDR3 length is 15 residues. Trimming shortened V by 4 bases and J by 5 bases, and 18 bases separated the two germline ends. The V gene's germline CDR1 is MRHNA and CDR2 SNTAGT. The chain's CDR3 is CASSAGGTATDEQYF. The CDR3 bases are TGTGCCAGCAGTGCGGGCGGGACAGCGACCGACGAGCAGTACTTC.

V usage is TRBV7-2 and J usage is TRBJ2-1; 7 nucleotides agree with TRBD1. The J segment lost 5 bases and the V segment lost 0 bases, leaving 13 bases of the junction unmatched. The CDR3 consists of 18 residues. The germline V gene has CDR1 SGHTA and CDR2 FQGNSA. For the CDR3, the DNA is TGTGCCAGCAGCTTAGCGTCTCCGGGACAGACGACGGACAATGAGCAGTTCTTC. It translates to CASSLASPGQTTDNEQFF.

V gene TRBV12-5 combines with J gene TRBJ2-1; weak D call: TRBD2 (6 bases). The germline V and J ends were trimmed by 3 bases and 9 bases, with 18 bases remaining between them. The CDR3 totals 15 residues. Germline V gene data show CDR1 as LGHNT and CDR2 as FRNRAP. CDR3 nucleotide sequence: TGTGCTAGTGGTTTTGGTCGGGTCGGGGGTGGTGAGCAGTTCTTC. Amino acids: CASGFGRVGGGEQFF.

The chain carries TRBV7-2 and TRBJ2-7; no definite D call. Germline CDR1 is SGHTA and CDR2 is FQGNSA. With 5 bases removed from V and 0 bases from J, the gap between germline ends came to 11 bases. The CDR3 spans 14 residues. Written as DNA, the CDR3 is TGTGCCAGCAGCCCTGCCGGCATCTCCTACGAGCAGTACTTC. It is translated as CASSPAGISYEQYF.

CDR3 in amino acids: CASSVALAGILEQFF. CDR3 bases: TGTGCCAGCAGCGTAGCGCTAGCGGGGATCCTAGAGCAGTTCTTC. The chain couples TRBV9 to TRBJ2-1; 9 bases match TRBD2. Germline V gives CDR1 SGDLS, CDR2 YYNGEE. This CDR3 has 15 amino acids. Trimming removed 0 bases from V and 10 bases from J; junction bases left unmatched: 8. The full variable domain, its missing parts supplied by reference TRBV9 and TRBJ2-1, is DSGVTQTPKHLITATGQRVTLRCSPRSGDLSVYWYQQSLDQGLQFLIQYYNGEERAKGNILERFSAQQFPDLHSELNLSSLELGDSALYFCASSVALAGILEQFFGPGTRLTVL.

V gene TRBV2 combines with J gene TRBJ2-5; 10 bases agree with TRBD2. The germline V gene encodes CDR1 SNHLY and CDR2 FYNNEI. This CDR3 is built from 13 residues. Trimming removed 10 bases from V and 1 base from J; junction bases left unmatched: 3. The CDR3 loop reads CATSSGGQETQYF. The CDR3, as DNA: TGTGCCACTTCTAGCGGGGGCCAAGAGACCCAGTACTTC.

This rearrangement joins TRBV28 to TRBJ1-4; TRBD1 is a possible D gene (5 bases). Trimming left V 5 bases short and J 3 bases short, with 16 bases between. Germline CDR1 is MDHEN and CDR2 is SYDVKM. CDR3 length: 16 residues. The CDR3 sequence is CASSPPRQQSNEKLFF. DNA for the CDR3: TGTGCCAGCAGTCCCCCAAGACAGCAATCTAATGAAAAACTGTTTTTT.

This CDR3 reads CASSPGTGAGANVLTF. DNA of the CDR3: TGTGCCAGCAGTCCCGGGACAGGGGCTGGGGCCAACGTCCTGACTTTC. The chain employs TRBV5-4 and TRBJ2-6, with TRBD1 matching over 10 bases. V shed 5 bases, J shed 2 bases, and the junction held 4 bases outside the gene matches. The germline V gene encodes CDR1 SGHNT and CDR2 YYREEE (reference sequence). The CDR3 extends over 16 amino acids.

The chain employs TRBV11-2 and TRBJ2-3; no firm D call. This CDR3 contains 14 residues. Looked up from germline, CDR1 is SGHAT and CDR2 is FQNNGV. The V and J ends lost 0 bases and 6 bases respectively, with 10 bases between them. The CDR3 spells CASSLEGRFDTQYF. CDR3 coding DNA: TGTGCCAGCAGCTTAGAAGGAAGATTCGATACGCAGTATTTT.

The chain employs TRBV11-1 and TRBJ1-1; D ambiguous. V was pared by 7 bases and J by 5 bases, with 17 bases between. Germline CDR1 SGHAT, CDR2 FQDESV (reference sequence). CDR3 length: 14 residues. The CDR3 reads CASTYLPDGTEAFF. CDR3 in DNA: TGTGCCAGCACCTACCTTCCGGACGGGACTGAAGCTTTCTTT.

V and J are TRBV5-1 and TRBJ2-3; the D gene is possibly TRBD1 (7 bases). V lost 4 bases and J lost 0, with 9 bases in between. Per germline, CDR1 SGHRS and CDR2 YFSETQ. This CDR3 contains 14 residues. The CDR3 here is CASSAGQSTDTQYF. For the CDR3, the DNA is TGCGCCAGCAGCGCGGGACAGAGCACAGATACGCAGTATTTT. The full variable domain, in which reference TRBV5-1 and TRBJ2-3 provide the parts outside the CDR3, is KAGVTQTPRYLIKTRGQQVTLSCSPISGHRSVSWYQQTPGQGLQFLFEYFSETQRNKGNFPGRFSGRQFSNSRSEMNVSTLELGDSALYLCASSAGQSTDTQYFGPGTRLTVL.

The chain has TRBV4-1 and TRBJ1-1, with D perhaps TRBD1 (6 bases). Trimming pared 7 bases from V and 0 bases from J, leaving 18 bases between. CDR3 length: 16 residues. The germline CDR1 and CDR2 sequences are MGHRA and YSYEKL. CDR3 residues: CASTPEGGNMNTEAFF. The DNA of the CDR3 is TGCGCCAGCACCCCCGAGGGGGGGAACATGAACACTGAAGCTTTCTTT.

This chain links TRBV7-9 with TRBJ2-7; D may be TRBD1 (6 bases). The V end lost 8 bases, the J end lost 1 base, and 6 bases lay between the germline ends. Germline lookup yields CDR1 SEHNR and CDR2 FQNEAQ (reference sequence). The CDR3 covers 11 residues. For the CDR3, the DNA is TGTGCCAGCGGACAGTCCTACGAGCAGTACTTC. Its translation: CASGQSYEQYF. Based on the CDR3 plus reference TRBV7-9 and TRBJ2-7, the full variable domain is DTGVSQNPRHKITKRGQNVTFRCDPISEHNRLYWYRQTLGQGPEFLTYFQNEAQLEKSRLLSDRFSAERPKGSFSTLEIQRTEQGDSAMYLCASGQSYEQYFGPGTRLTVT.

The chain employs TRBV5-1 and TRBJ2-7; tentative D call: TRBD1 (5 bases). Trimming removed 0 bases from V and 3 bases from J, with 13 bases in between. This CDR3 spans 15 amino acids. The germline V gene encodes CDR1 SGHRS and CDR2 YFSETQ. The CDR3 region is CASSLGPGLYYEQYF. The CDR3 DNA sequence: TGCGCCAGCAGCTTGGGTCCAGGGCTATACTACGAGCAGTACTTC.

This chain connects TRBV11-2 to TRBJ2-5, with D possibly being TRBD1 (5 bases). The CDR3 runs to 14 residues. CDR1 and CDR2 from the germline V gene are SGHAT and FQNNGV. The V and J ends lost 1 base and 1 base respectively, with 7 bases between them. CDR3 in DNA: TGTGCCAGCAGCTTAGGAACAGGCCAAGAGACCCAGTACTTC. It translates to CASSLGTGQETQYF.

This rearrangement joins TRBV29-1 to TRBJ2-3; D unclear. The CDR3 extends over 13 amino acids. The germline gives CDR1 SQVTM, CDR2 ANQGSEA. V lost 4 bases and J lost 2, with 10 bases in between. The CDR3 DNA is TGCAGCGTTGCCCAGTCCCACACAGATACGCAGTATTTT. Amino acids: CSVAQSHTDTQYF.

The chain has TRBV18 and TRBJ2-2, with a weak D call TRBD1 (5 bases). V was pared by 2 bases and J by 1 base, with 8 bases between. Germline V gene lookup returns CDR1 KGHSH and CDR2 LQKENI. This CDR3 has 15 residues. CDR3 amino acids: CASSPSQGNTGELFF. The CDR3 nucleotides are TGTGCCAGCTCACCATCCCAGGGGAACACCGGGGAGCTGTTTTTT.